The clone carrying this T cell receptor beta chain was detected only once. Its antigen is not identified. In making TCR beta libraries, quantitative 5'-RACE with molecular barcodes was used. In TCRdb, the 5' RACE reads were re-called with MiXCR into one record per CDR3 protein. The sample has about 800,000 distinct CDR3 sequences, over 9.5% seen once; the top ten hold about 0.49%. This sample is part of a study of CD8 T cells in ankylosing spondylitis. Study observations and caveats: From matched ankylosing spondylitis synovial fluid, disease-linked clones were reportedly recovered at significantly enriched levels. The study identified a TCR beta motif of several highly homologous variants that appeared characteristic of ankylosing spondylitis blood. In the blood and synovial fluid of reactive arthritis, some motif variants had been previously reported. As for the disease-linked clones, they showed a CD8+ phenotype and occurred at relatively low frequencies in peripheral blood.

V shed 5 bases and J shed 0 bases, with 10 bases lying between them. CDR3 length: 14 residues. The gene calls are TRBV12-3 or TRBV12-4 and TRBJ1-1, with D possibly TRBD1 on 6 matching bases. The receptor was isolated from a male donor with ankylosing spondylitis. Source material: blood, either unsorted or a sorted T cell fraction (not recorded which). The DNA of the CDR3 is TGTGCCAGCAGTAGGACAGCCGTGAACACTGAAGCTTTCTTT. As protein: CASSRTAVNTEAFF.